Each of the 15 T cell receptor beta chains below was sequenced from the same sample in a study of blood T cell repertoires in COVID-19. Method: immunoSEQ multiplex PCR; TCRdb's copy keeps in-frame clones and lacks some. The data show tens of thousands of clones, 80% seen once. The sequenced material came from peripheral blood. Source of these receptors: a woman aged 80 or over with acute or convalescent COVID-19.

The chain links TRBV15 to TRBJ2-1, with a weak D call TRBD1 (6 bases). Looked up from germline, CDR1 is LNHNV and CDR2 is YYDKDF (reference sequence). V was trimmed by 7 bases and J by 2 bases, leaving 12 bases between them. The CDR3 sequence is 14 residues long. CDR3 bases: TGTGCCACCACCCACAGGGACACCTACAATGAGCAGTTCTTC. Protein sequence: CATTHRDTYNEQFF.

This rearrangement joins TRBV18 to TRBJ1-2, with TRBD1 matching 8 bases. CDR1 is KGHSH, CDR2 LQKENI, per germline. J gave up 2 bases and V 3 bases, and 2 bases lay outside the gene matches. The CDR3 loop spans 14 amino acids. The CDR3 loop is CASSPQGANYGYTF. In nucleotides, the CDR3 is TGTGCCAGCTCACCGCAGGGGGCGAACTATGGCTACACCTTC.

The CDR3 coding sequence is TGCGCCAGCAGGGGGGGGCCTACAATGGGGGCCCAGTACTTC. This translates into CASRGGPTMGAQYF. The V gene is TRBV5-1, the J gene TRBJ2-5; the D gene is possibly TRBD2 (7 bases). Germline CDR1 SGHRS, CDR2 YFSETQ. V shed 5 bases and J shed 9 bases, with 20 bases lying between them. The CDR3 length is 14 residues.

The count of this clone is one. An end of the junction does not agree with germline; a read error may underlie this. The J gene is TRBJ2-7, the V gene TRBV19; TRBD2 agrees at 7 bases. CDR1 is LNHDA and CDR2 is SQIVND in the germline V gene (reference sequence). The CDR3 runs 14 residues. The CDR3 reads CASSIGPGGYAQYF. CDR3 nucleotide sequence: TGTGCCAGTAGTATCGGCCCCGGGGGGTACGCGCAGTACTTC.

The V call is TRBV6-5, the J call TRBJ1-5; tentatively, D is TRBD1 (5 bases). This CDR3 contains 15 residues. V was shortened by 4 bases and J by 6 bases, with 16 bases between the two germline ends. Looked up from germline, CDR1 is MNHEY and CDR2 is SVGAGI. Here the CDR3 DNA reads TGTGCCAGCAGTTTTTCAAGGGGTTCCGGTCAGCCCCAGCATTTT. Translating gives CASSFSRGSGQPQHF.

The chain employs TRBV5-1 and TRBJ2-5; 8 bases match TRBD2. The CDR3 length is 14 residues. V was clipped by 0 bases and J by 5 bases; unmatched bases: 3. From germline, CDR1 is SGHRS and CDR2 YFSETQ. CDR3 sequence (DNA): TGCGCCAGCAGCTTGGCGGGGGGGCTCGAGACCCAGTACTTC. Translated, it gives CASSLAGGLETQYF.

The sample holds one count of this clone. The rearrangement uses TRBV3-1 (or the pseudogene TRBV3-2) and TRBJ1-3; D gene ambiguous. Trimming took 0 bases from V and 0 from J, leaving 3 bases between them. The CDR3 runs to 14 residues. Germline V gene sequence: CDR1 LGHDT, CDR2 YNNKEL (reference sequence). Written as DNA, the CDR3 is TGTGCCAGCAGCCAAGACAGCTCTGGAAACACCATATATTTT. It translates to CASSQDSSGNTIYF.

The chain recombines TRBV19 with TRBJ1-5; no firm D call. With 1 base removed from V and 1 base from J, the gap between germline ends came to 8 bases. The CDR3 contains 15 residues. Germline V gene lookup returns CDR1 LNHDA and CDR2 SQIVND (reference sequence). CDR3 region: CASSIAPYSNQPQHF. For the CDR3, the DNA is TGTGCCAGTAGTATAGCCCCCTACAGCAATCAGCCCCAGCATTTT. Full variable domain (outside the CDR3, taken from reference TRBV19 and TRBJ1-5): DGGITQSPKYLFRKEGQNVTLSCEQNLNHDAMYWYRQDPGQGLRLIYYSQIVNDFQKGDIAEGYSVSREKKESFPLTVTSAQKNPTAFYLCASSIAPYSNQPQHFGDGTRLSIL.

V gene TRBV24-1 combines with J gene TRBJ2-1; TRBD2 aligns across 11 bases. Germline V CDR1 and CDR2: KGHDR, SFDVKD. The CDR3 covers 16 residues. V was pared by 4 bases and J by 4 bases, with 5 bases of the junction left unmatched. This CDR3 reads CATSEAGTSGYNEQFF. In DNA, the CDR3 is TGTGCCACCAGTGAGGCTGGGACTAGCGGATACAATGAGCAGTTCTTC.

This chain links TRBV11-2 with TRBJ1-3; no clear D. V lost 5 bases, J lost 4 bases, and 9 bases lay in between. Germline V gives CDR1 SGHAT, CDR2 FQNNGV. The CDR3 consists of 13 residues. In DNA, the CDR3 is TGTGCCAGCAGCACTGGCGGCGGAAACACCATATATTTT. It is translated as CASSTGGGNTIYF.

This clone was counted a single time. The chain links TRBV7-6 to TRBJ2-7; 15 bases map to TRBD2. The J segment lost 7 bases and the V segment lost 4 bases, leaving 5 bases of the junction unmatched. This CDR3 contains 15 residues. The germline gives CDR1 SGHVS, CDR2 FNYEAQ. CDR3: CASSWTSGGANEQYF. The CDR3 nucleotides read TGTGCCAGCAGCTGGACTAGCGGGGGGGCCAATGAGCAGTACTTC.

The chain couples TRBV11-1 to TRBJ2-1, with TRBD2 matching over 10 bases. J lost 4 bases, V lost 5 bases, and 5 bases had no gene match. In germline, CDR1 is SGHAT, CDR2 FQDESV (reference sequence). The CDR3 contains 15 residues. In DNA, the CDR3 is TGTGCCAGCAGCGTAGGACTAGCGGATTACAATGAGCAGTTCTTC. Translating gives CASSVGLADYNEQFF.

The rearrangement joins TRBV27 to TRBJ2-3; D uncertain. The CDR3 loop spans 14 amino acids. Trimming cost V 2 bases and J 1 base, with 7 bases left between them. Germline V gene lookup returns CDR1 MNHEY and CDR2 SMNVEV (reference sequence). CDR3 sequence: CASSLQVGTDTQYF. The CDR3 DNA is TGTGCCAGCAGTTTACAGGTGGGCACAGATACGCAGTATTTT.

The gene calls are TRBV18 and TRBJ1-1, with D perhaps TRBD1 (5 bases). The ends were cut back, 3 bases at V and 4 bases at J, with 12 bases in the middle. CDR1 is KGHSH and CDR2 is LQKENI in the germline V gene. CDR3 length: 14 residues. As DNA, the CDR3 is TGTGCCAGCTCACCGCGGGGCAGGGCCACTGAAGCTTTCTTT. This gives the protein CASSPRGRATEAFF.

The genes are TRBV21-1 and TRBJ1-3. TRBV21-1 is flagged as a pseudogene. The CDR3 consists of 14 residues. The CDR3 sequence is CASSPFSVRNTIYF. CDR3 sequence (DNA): TGTGCCAGCAGCCCCTTCTCCGTGCGGAACACCATATATTTT.